The rows below give T cell receptor beta chains drawn from one sample of a study of monozygotic twins with inflammatory bowel disease. Each CDR3 protein gets one entry in TCRdb, which reprocessed the 5' RACE reads and gives no DNA. In total, the table holds 350,000 to 550,000 distinct CDR3 sequences. The sequenced sample was blood. Every receptor here comes from a human donor with ulcerative colitis or Crohn's disease, or a healthy co-twin of an affected twin (not recorded which). The CDR3 runs from the conserved cysteine through the conserved F or W.

CDR3 protein	V gene	J gene
CASSLEPGLLTDTQYF	TRBV5-1	TRBJ2-3
CASSWGTSATNEKLFF	TRBV7-9	TRBJ1-4
CSSLGTNQETQYF	TRBV20-1	TRBJ2-5
CASRLAQGRYEQFF	TRBV12-3/TRBV12-4	TRBJ2-1
CASRPPSGDTDTQYF	TRBV28	TRBJ2-3
CASSQEPQRRNSYNEQFF	TRBV4-3	TRBJ2-1
CASGPQGASNQPQHF	TRBV12-3/TRBV12-4	TRBJ1-5
CASSLGRTVNTEAFF	TRBV5-1	TRBJ1-1
CSARDRPGRNEQFF	TRBV20-1	TRBJ2-1
CASSQGSLGHTEAFF	TRBV7-3	TRBJ1-1
CASSHNRATNEKLFF	TRBV3-1	TRBJ1-4
CASSPRVGEAYEQYF	TRBV5-1	TRBJ2-7
CASSIFGTGGNQPQHF	TRBV19	TRBJ1-5
CASSIGTGGREQYF	TRBV27	TRBJ2-7
CASSLANSLDTQYF	TRBV7-8	TRBJ2-3
CASTPDGAETQYF	TRBV3-1	TRBJ2-5